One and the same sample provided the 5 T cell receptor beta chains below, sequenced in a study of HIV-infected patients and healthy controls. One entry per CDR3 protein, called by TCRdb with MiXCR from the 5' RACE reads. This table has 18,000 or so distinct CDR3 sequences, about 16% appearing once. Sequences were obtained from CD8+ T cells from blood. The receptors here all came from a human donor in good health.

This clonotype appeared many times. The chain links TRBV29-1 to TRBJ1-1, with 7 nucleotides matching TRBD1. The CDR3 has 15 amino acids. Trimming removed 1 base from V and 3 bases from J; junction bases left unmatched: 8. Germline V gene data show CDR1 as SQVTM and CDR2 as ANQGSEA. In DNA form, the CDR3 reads TGCAGCGTTGAAGTTGTCACAGGGGTTGACACTGAAGCTTTCTTT. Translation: CSVEVVTGVDTEAFF.

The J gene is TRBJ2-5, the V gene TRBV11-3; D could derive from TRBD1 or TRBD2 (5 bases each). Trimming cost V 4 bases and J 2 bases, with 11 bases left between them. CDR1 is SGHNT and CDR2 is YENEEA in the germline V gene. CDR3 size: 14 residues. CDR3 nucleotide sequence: TGTGCCAGCAGCTCCAGGGAGACACAAGAGACCCAGTACTTC. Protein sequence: CASSSRETQETQYF.

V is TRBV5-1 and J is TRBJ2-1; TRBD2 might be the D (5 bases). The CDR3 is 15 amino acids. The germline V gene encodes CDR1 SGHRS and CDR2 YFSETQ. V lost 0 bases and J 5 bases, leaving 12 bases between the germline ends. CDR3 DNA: TGCGCCAGCAGCTTGGGTGATAGCGCTAACAATGAGCAGTTCTTC. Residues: CASSLGDSANNEQFF. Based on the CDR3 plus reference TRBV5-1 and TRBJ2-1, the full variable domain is KAGVTQTPRYLIKTRGQQVTLSCSPISGHRSVSWYQQTPGQGLQFLFEYFSETQRNKGNFPGRFSGRQFSNSRSEMNVSTLELGDSALYLCASSLGDSANNEQFFGPGTRLTVL.

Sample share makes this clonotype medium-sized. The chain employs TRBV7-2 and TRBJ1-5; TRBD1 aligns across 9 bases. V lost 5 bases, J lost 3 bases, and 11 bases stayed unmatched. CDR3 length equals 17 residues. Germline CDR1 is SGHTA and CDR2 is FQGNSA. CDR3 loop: CASSGGGTGPFNQPQHF. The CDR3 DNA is TGTGCCAGCAGCGGAGGTGGGACAGGGCCCTTCAATCAGCCCCAGCATTTT.

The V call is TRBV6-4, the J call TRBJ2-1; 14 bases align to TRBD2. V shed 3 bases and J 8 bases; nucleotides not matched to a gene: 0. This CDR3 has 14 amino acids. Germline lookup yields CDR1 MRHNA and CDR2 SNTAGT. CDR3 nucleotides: TGTGCCAGCAGTGAGGGACTAGCGGGAGATGAGCAGTTCTTC. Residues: CASSEGLAGDEQFF.